The next 14 T cell receptor beta chains were all read from a single sample in a study of blood T cell repertoires in COVID-19. Assay: immunoSEQ multiplex PCR; the TCRdb copy retains only in-frame clones and omits some. The data show approximately 330,000 clones, with 87% seen just once and around 10% held by the top ten. Sequences were obtained from peripheral blood. The receptor source for this set is a man aged 25 to 40 with COVID-19, enrolled during active disease.

The rearrangement links TRBV28 to TRBJ2-2; possible D gene TRBD1, 6 bases. The CDR3 is made up of 13 amino acids. With 3 bases removed from V and 6 bases from J, the gap between germline ends came to 8 bases. CDR1 is MDHEN and CDR2 is SYDVKM in the germline V gene. CDR3 sequence (DNA): TGTGCCAGCAGTTTGTCAGGGGCCGGGGAGCTGTTTTTT. Translation: CASSLSGAGELFF.

This chain links TRBV19 with TRBJ1-1, with TRBD1 matching over 7 bases. Germline V CDR1 and CDR2: LNHDA, SQIVND (reference sequence). Trimming removed 4 bases from V and 7 bases from J; junction bases left unmatched: 12. This CDR3 has 15 residues. The CDR3 region has the DNA TGTGCCAGTAGTAGTAGGGCCCGGAGACAGGGTGAAGCTTTCTTT. It encodes CASSSRARRQGEAFF. Full variable domain (missing parts from reference TRBV19 and TRBJ1-1): DGGITQSPKYLFRKEGQNVTLSCEQNLNHDAMYWYRQDPGQGLRLIYYSQIVNDFQKGDIAEGYSVSREKKESFPLTVTSAQKNPTAFYLCASSSRARRQGEAFFGQGTRLTVV.

The rearrangement joins TRBV7-2 to TRBJ2-1; tentatively, D is TRBD1 (5 bases). The CDR3 runs to 13 residues. The germline V and J ends were trimmed by 3 bases and 8 bases, with 11 bases remaining between them. Germline CDR1 SGHTA, CDR2 FQGNSA. CDR3 sequence reads: CASSFRGADEQFF. In nucleotides, the CDR3 is TGTGCCAGCAGCTTTCGTGGGGCGGATGAGCAGTTCTTC. Looking up the rest from reference TRBV7-2 and TRBJ2-1 gives the full variable domain: GAGVSQSPSNKVTEKGKDVELRCDPISGHTALYWYRQSLGQGLEFLIYFQGNSAPDKSGLPSDRFSAERTGGSVSTLTIQRTQQEDSAVYLCASSFRGADEQFFGPGTRLTVL.

The CDR3 DNA reads TGCGCCAGCAGCCTATCACGGTCGGGGGACGGTGGCTACACCTTC. This encodes CASSLSRSGDGGYTF. The rearrangement links TRBV4-3 to TRBJ1-2; a weak D match, TRBD1 (5 bases). Trimming pared 4 bases from V and 7 bases from J, leaving 19 bases between. The CDR3 is 15 amino acids. From germline, CDR1 is LGHNA and CDR2 YSLEER.

The J gene is TRBJ2-5, the V gene TRBV28; the match to TRBD1 covers 7 bases. The CDR3 loop spans 13 amino acids. Germline lookup yields CDR1 MDHEN and CDR2 SYDVKM. Unmatched junction bases numbered 1, after V lost 3 bases and J lost 3 bases. This CDR3 reads CASSFQGEETQYF. CDR3 nucleotides: TGTGCCAGCAGTTTTCAGGGGGAAGAGACCCAGTACTTC.

This sequence joins TRBV7-2 and TRBJ2-7, with 7 bases fitting TRBD1. Germline CDR1 reads SGHTA; CDR2 reads FQGNSA. CDR3 size: 15 residues. V gave up 5 bases and J gave up 0 bases; unmatched junction bases: 7. The CDR3 loop is CASSTGTDLSYEQYF. Here the CDR3 DNA reads TGTGCCAGCAGCACCGGGACAGACCTCTCCTACGAGCAGTACTTC.

As regards this clone: The same CDR3 also results from other DNA sequences found in this sample. The J gene is TRBJ2-7, the V gene TRBV27; D unresolved. The CDR3 has 11 amino acids. Germline V CDR1 and CDR2: MNHEY, SMNVEV (reference sequence). V dropped 3 bases and J dropped 4 bases, with 4 bases sitting between them. The CDR3, as DNA: TGTGCCAGCAGTTTCGGTTACGAGCAGTACTTC. The encoded protein is CASSFGYEQYF.

The chain has TRBV7-2 and TRBJ2-7, with TRBD2 as a possible D gene (5 bases). V was clipped by 8 bases and J by 0 bases, with 14 bases between them. CDR3 length equals 14 residues. Germline V gene data show CDR1 as SGHTA and CDR2 as FQGNSA. CDR3 residues: CASGSASYSYEQYF. The CDR3 region has the DNA TGTGCCAGCGGGAGTGCGAGTTACTCCTACGAGCAGTACTTC.

The chain joins TRBV10-3 to TRBJ2-7; TRBD2 matches at 13 bases. The CDR3 covers 15 residues. Germline V lookup: CDR1 ENHRY, CDR2 SYGVKD. The junction had 3 bases not matched to a gene; V was cut back by 6 bases and J by 1 base. The CDR3 reads CAIRPTSGRSYEQYF. The CDR3 coding sequence is TGTGCCATCAGACCGACTAGCGGGAGGTCCTACGAGCAGTACTTC.

This clone has only one observation. V gene TRBV2 combines with J gene TRBJ1-1, with D possibly TRBD1 on 5 matching bases. This CDR3 has 14 residues. V shed 4 bases and J shed 0 bases, with 9 bases lying between them. Germline loops: CDR1 SNHLY, CDR2 FYNNEI. The CDR3 loop is CASSAGLLNTEAFF. CDR3 in DNA: TGTGCCAGCAGTGCAGGGTTGTTGAACACTGAAGCTTTCTTT.

The rearrangement uses TRBV7-3 and TRBJ2-3; the match to TRBD2 covers 8 bases. The CDR3 is 16 amino acids. V trimming: 5 bases; J trimming: 4 bases; junction bases outside the gene matches: 11. Germline CDR1 SGHTA, CDR2 FQGTGA. CDR3 in DNA: TGTGCCAGCAGCCTCCGGAGTAGCGGGGTCGCAGATACGCAGTATTTT. This gives the protein CASSLRSSGVADTQYF.

In this sample, this clone turned up a few times. The rearrangement uses TRBV12-5 and TRBJ1-2; no clear D gene. Germline CDR1 is LGHNT and CDR2 is FRNRAP. The CDR3 is 13 amino acids. V was clipped by 3 bases and J by 8 bases, with 13 bases between them. The CDR3 sequence is CASGFSGSNGYTF. CDR3 in DNA: TGTGCTAGTGGTTTTTCGGGATCTAACGGCTACACCTTC.

The sample holds one count of this clone. CDR3 in amino acids: CARAGTGDNEQFF. The CDR3 DNA reads TGTGCCAGAGCCGGGACAGGAGACAATGAGCAGTTCTTC. The chain joins TRBV2 to TRBJ2-1, with 8 nucleotides matching TRBD1. Trimming took 9 bases from V and 5 from J; bases not matched to a gene: 6. Germline V CDR1 and CDR2: SNHLY, FYNNEI. This CDR3 region has 13 residues.

A word on this clone: Relative to the germline gene, one junction end is altered; a read error may explain this. The chain recombines TRBV5-4 with TRBJ2-3; 16 nucleotides line up with TRBD2. Germline CDR1 SGHNT, CDR2 YYREEE (reference sequence). This CDR3 spans 18 amino acids. The CDR3 sequence: CASRLGLAGGLGTDTQYF. In DNA form, the CDR3 reads TGTGCCAGCAGATTGGGACTAGCGGGGGGGCTGGGCACAGATACGCAGTATTTT. The variable domain in full, completed from reference TRBV5-4 and TRBJ2-3, reads ETGVTQSPTHLIKTRGQQVTLRCSSQSGHNTVSWYQQALGQGPQFIFQYYREEENGRGNFPPRFSGLQFPNYSSELNVNALELDDSALYLCASRLGLAGGLGTDTQYFGPGTRLTVL.